Sequencing of this T cell receptor beta chain was carried out in a study of vaccination and CD4 T cells after COVID-19. The assay that was used to sequence DNA from cultured CD4+ T cells was the Oncomine TCR Beta short-read assay. MiXCR, applied by TCRdb to the PCR reads, yields one record per CDR3 protein. The top ten clones hold approximately 7.2% of a sample with about 20,000 distinct CDR3 sequences, about 45% of them seen once. In this sample, this clonotype turned up a few times. The target antigen is unknown. Treatment meaning: approximately nine-day PBMC culture with coronavirus spike peptide pools or control peptides (ViraFEST assay). Study results and limitations: Within the convalescent patients, spike mono-reactivity was found in 304 of 307 vaccine-specific clones.

This specimen consisted of CD4+ T cells from blood, cultured in vitro, obtained after SARS-CoV-2 vaccination. This clonotype originated in a human donor who had recovered from COVID-19.

The CDR3 region is CASTVNYGYTF. The CDR3 DNA follows: TGTGCCAGCACAGTTAACTATGGCTACACCTTC. V and J are TRBV2 and TRBJ1-2; D ambiguous. The V gene lost 7 bases and the J gene lost 1 base, with 4 bases spanning the gap. Germline assignment: CDR1 SNHLY and CDR2 FYNNEI. The CDR3 has 11 amino acids.